Listed below are T cell receptor beta chains from one sample, sequenced in a study of control samples from healthy donors and cancer patients. The assay was immunoSEQ multiplex PCR, and TCRdb's table has in-frame clones only and misses some. The sample has roughly 400,000 clones, around 90% seen once. Sequenced input: PBMCs. Receptors were obtained from a man aged 35 to 55 with head and neck cancer. Each CDR3 is given with its conserved first and last residue. Fields, in order: D gene, V gene, J gene, clone size, CDR3 DNA, CDR3 protein. D genes are given only for firm matches. Clone size, where shown, is once, few, many, or a class for clones that have expanded.

TRBD2	TRBV3-1/TRBV3-2	TRBJ2-5	once	TGTGCCAGCAGCCACCGAAGCGGGGGCGAGCAAGAGACCCAGTACTTC	CASSHRSGGEQETQYF
TRBD1	TRBV6-1	TRBJ1-2	-	TGTGCCAGCAGTGAAGGGTTCCGGTCTGGGGGGGACAGTGGCTACACCTTC	CASSEGFRSGGDSGYTF
-	TRBV11-2	TRBJ2-4	-	TGTGCCAGCAGCTTAAATACAGCCAAAAACATTCAGTACTTC	CASSLNTAKNIQYF
TRBD1	TRBV24-1	TRBJ1-2	few	TGTGCCACCAGTGACCTGGACAGGGGGGGCTACACCTTC	CATSDLDRGGYTF
-	TRBV7-2	TRBJ1-5	once	TGTGCCAGCAGCTTAGTTGACAGTAAGAATCAGCCCCAGCATTTT	CASSLVDSKNQPQHF
-	TRBV7-7	TRBJ2-2	-	TGTGCTAGCAGCTTAGATGCTGGGGGCTGGTCCGGGGAGCTGTTTTTT	CASSLDAGGWSGELFF
-	TRBV5-4	TRBJ1-2	-	TGTGCCAGCAGCTCCGCGGGACCGACGATCTATGGCTACACCTTC	CASSSAGPTIYGYTF
-	TRBV27	TRBJ1-4	once	TGTGCCAGTGGCAGGATTAATGAAAAACTGTTTTTT	CASGRINEKLFF
-	TRBV7-2	TRBJ2-3	-	TGTGCCAGCAGCTCCCGTAGACAGACAGATACGCAGTATTTT	CASSSRRQTDTQYF
TRBD2	TRBV10-3	TRBJ2-5	-	TGTGCCATCAGTTTAGCGGGGGGGGAGACCCAGTACTTC	CAISLAGGETQYF
TRBD2	TRBV25-1	TRBJ2-7	-	TGTGCCAGCAGCGGGGGGGTCTCCTACGAGCAGTACTTC	CASSGGVSYEQYF
-	TRBV2	TRBJ1-5	-	TGTGCCAGCAGGCGAGGGTCGGTAAATCAGCCCCAGCATTTT	CASRRGSVNQPQHF
-	TRBV12-3/TRBV12-4	TRBJ2-3	-	TGTGCCAGCAGCCCTCAAGTTGGAGATACGCAGTATTTT	CASSPQVGDTQYF
-	TRBV3-1/TRBV3-2	TRBJ1-1	-	TGTGCCAGCAGCCAAGCCGAGGGGGGGGACACTGAAGCTTTCTTT	CASSQAEGGDTEAFF
TRBD1	TRBV19	TRBJ1-4	-	TGTGCCAGTACGGACAGGGCCTCAACTAATGAAAAACTGTTTTTT	CASTDRASTNEKLFF
-	TRBV27	TRBJ1-3	-	TGTGCCAGCAGTTTTCGGGGACGCGGAAACACCATATATTTT	CASSFRGRGNTIYF
-	TRBV28	TRBJ1-1	-	TGTGCCAGCAGCTCAGGGGCCGTGGGAGCTTTCTTT	CASSSGAVGAFF
-	TRBV28	TRBJ2-7	-	TGTGCCAGCAGTACTACCTACGGGGTGGGGGGCTCCGAGCAGTACTTC	CASSTTYGVGGSEQYF
-	TRBV7-9	TRBJ1-6	-	TGTGCCAGCAGCTCGTCAGGGGCGCCCCTCCACTTT	CASSSSGAPLHF
-	TRBV28	TRBJ2-7	-	TGTGCCAGCAGTTTATCGGACATTACCTACGAGCAGTACTTC	CASSLSDITYEQYF
-	TRBV19	TRBJ2-2	-	TGTGCCAGTAGTAAACGTGGGGATAACACCGGGGAGCTGTTTTTT	CASSKRGDNTGELFF
-	TRBV7-9	TRBJ1-5	-	TGTGCCAGCAGCCCGATTACCCGGGACTTAGGCAATCAGCCCCAGCATTTT	CASSPITRDLGNQPQHF
-	TRBV28	TRBJ1-2	-	TGTGCCAGCAGCCGGGACACGTACTATGGCTACACCTTC	CASSRDTYYGYTF
-	TRBV6-5	TRBJ2-3	-	TGTGCCAGCAGTTATTTCAACAGGGAAACAGATACGCAGTATTTT	CASSYFNRETDTQYF
TRBD2	TRBV10-1	TRBJ2-5	-	TGCGCCAGCTCCCAGGGTCCTAGCGGGCTCCAAGAGACCCAGTACTTC	CASSQGPSGLQETQYF
-	TRBV3-1/TRBV3-2	TRBJ2-1	once	TGTGCCAGCAGCTGGGACACCTACAATGAGCAGTTCTTC	CASSWDTYNEQFF
-	TRBV3-1/TRBV3-2	TRBJ2-1	-	TGTGCCAGCAGCAAAGCGATAGTAGGGTCCTACAATGAGCAGTTCTTC	CASSKAIVGSYNEQFF
-	TRBV30	TRBJ1-5	-	TGTGCCTGGAGTGTACCGGACTATAGCAATCAGCCCCAGCATTTT	CAWSVPDYSNQPQHF
-	TRBV30	TRBJ2-7	-	TGTGCCTGGTACAGGGACGGCCCCTACGAGCAGTACTTC	CAWYRDGPYEQYF
-	TRBV4-1	TRBJ2-3	-	TGCGCCAGCAGCCATAACCACGGGATCCACGGGGCAGATACGCAGTATTTT	CASSHNHGIHGADTQYF
-	TRBV29-1	TRBJ2-7	-	TGCAGCGCTACAAAGGGCTACGAGCAGTACTTC	CSATKGYEQYF
-	TRBV29-1	TRBJ1-2	-	TGCAGCGTTGAAGATCGGAGGGGAGGCCGTACTAACTATGGCTACACCTTC	CSVEDRRGGRTNYGYTF
TRBD1	TRBV30	TRBJ1-5	-	TGTGCCTGGAGTGTTGGGGACAGGGATAGCAATCAGCCCCAGCATTTT	CAWSVGDRDSNQPQHF
TRBD1	TRBV5-6	TRBJ1-6	-	TGTGCCAGCAGCCCGAGACAGGGAGAGAGCTCCTATAATTCACCCCTCCACTTT	CASSPRQGESSYNSPLHF
-	TRBV5-1	TRBJ2-7	-	TGCGCCAGCAGCTTGTTCGGGCGGGGGCTGATACTCGGCTCCTACGAGCAGTACTTC	CASSLFGRGLILGSYEQYF
TRBD2	TRBV18	TRBJ2-1	-	TGTGCCAGCTCAACTAGCGGGATCTACAATGAGCAGTTCTTC	CASSTSGIYNEQFF
-	TRBV10-1	TRBJ2-3	-	TGCGCCAGCAGTGAGAACGTTCTGGGCAGCACAGATACGCAGTATTTT	CASSENVLGSTDTQYF
TRBD1	TRBV6-5	TRBJ1-5	-	TGTGCCAGCAGTTACAGGCAGGGGGGCAATCAGCCCCAGCATTTT	CASSYRQGGNQPQHF
-	TRBV11-2	TRBJ1-2	-	TGTGCCAGCAGCTTAGGTGCTAACTATGGCTACACCTTC	CASSLGANYGYTF
TRBD1	TRBV7-2	TRBJ1-2	-	TGTGCCAGCAGCTTACCCCCCGGGACAGATTTCTATGGCTACACCTTC	CASSLPPGTDFYGYTF
-	TRBV9	TRBJ1-1	-	TGTGCCAGCAGCGTAGATCCGGCGCAGGGCCGGGAAGCTTTCTTT	CASSVDPAQGREAFF
-	TRBV30	TRBJ1-2	-	TGTGCCTGCATGAAAGGGGCCTATGGCTACACCTTC	CACMKGAYGYTF
TRBD1	TRBV18	TRBJ1-5	-	TGTGCCAGCTCCCTCCTAGGGCAGGGGGGCGGACAGCCCCAGCATTTT	CASSLLGQGGGQPQHF
-	TRBV11-2	TRBJ2-5	-	TGTGCCAGCAGCGTCCACGGGGGCCAAGAGACCCAGTACTTC	CASSVHGGQETQYF
-	TRBV7-9	TRBJ2-1	-	TGTGCCAGCAGCTTTTCCGAGACTAGTAACAATGAGCAGTTCTTC	CASSFSETSNNEQFF
TRBD1	TRBV19	TRBJ1-1	-	TGTGCCAGTAGTATGGGAGGTGGACAGGGGGCGTGGACTGAAGCTTTCTTT	CASSMGGGQGAWTEAFF
TRBD1	TRBV30	TRBJ2-7	-	TGTGCCTGGAGTGGACCCGATGACAGGGGAAGGGACGAGCAGTACTTC	CAWSGPDDRGRDEQYF
TRBD2	TRBV2	TRBJ2-3	-	TGTGCCAGCAGGACGACCCGAGCGGGAGGGCCCTCAGATACGCAGTATTTT	CASRTTRAGGPSDTQYF
-	TRBV24-1	TRBJ2-5	-	TGTGCCACCAGTGGTGACCGAGGGGAGACCCAGTACTTC	CATSGDRGETQYF
-	TRBV11-2	TRBJ1-2	-	TGTGCCAGCAGCTTAGTGGGAGGGGGCTATGGCTACACCTTC	CASSLVGGGYGYTF
TRBD2	TRBV11-2	TRBJ2-3	-	TGTGCCAGCAGCTTAGATAGCGGGGTATCATGGGATACGCAGTATTTT	CASSLDSGVSWDTQYF
-	TRBV4-2	TRBJ2-2	-	TGTGCCAGCAGCCAAGAGGCTTCCACGAACACCGGGGAGCTGTTTTTT	CASSQEASTNTGELFF
TRBD1	TRBV5-4	TRBJ1-1	-	TGTGCCAGCAGCCAAGGAGCGACAGGGCGTACTGAAGCTTTCTTT	CASSQGATGRTEAFF
TRBD2	TRBV7-3	TRBJ2-1	-	TGTGCCAGCAGCCCGGGACTAGCGGGGGGGAAGGATGAGCAGTTCTTC	CASSPGLAGGKDEQFF
-	TRBV25-1	TRBJ1-4	-	TGTGCCAGCAGTGACGATTCACTCTCTGGGGATGAAAAACTGTTTTTT	CASSDDSLSGDEKLFF
TRBD1	TRBV18	TRBJ2-7	few	TGTGCCACCCAAGGGCCCGGGACAGGGGCTTACGAGCAGTACTTC	CATQGPGTGAYEQYF
-	TRBV4-3	TRBJ1-1	-	TGCGCCAGCAGCCAAGATAGACTGACAGAGCCTGAAGCTTTCTTT	CASSQDRLTEPEAFF
-	TRBV5-1	TRBJ1-5	-	TGCGCCAGCAGCTTGGAAGGGTCCACCGGGCCCCAGCATTTT	CASSLEGSTGPQHF
-	TRBV13	TRBJ2-1	-	TGTGCCAGCAGCTTGGGGGTAACCTACAATGAGCAGTTCTTC	CASSLGVTYNEQFF